This T cell receptor beta chain originates from a study of T cell repertoires in cytomegalovirus infection. Study-level background: Epitope selection comprised recently identified HLA-C-restricted CMV epitopes and well-studied HLA-B-restricted CMV epitopes. Matching HLA type and CMV infection were both indicated by public TCR beta signatures.

In TCRdb, the reads were re-called with MiXCR into one record per CDR3 protein. The table has 700,000 to 900,000 distinct CDR3 sequences, 29% seen once. Overall study results and limits: Adding up the frequency of public TCR beta families identified people who carried CMV plus the relevant HLA. HLA-C-restricted CMV-specific TCR beta clonotypes prevailed in the ex vivo response.

V lost 2 bases and J lost 4, with 12 bases in between. The CDR3 consists of 14 residues. Germline V lookup: CDR1 SGHDT, CDR2 YYEEEE. This clonotype was detected many times. Its antigen is not identified. V usage is TRBV5-6 and J usage is TRBJ1-1, with D unresolved. This receptor was obtained from a human donor in good health (CMV status not recorded). Some clones in this sample may be carry-over from other donors' samples. The source material was cultured CD8+ T cells from PBMCs, sampled from culture after CMV antigen stimulation. In DNA form, the CDR3 reads TGTGCCAGCAGCTTTGGACGACCGAGCACTGAAGCTTTCTTT. It translates to CASSFGRPSTEAFF.